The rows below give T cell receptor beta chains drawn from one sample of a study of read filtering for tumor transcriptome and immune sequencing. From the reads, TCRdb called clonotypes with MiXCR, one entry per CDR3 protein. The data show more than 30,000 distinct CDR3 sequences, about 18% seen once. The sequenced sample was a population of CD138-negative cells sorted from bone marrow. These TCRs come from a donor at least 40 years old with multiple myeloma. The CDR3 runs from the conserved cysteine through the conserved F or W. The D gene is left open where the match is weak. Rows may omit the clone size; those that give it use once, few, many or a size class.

TGTGCCAGCAGCCGCCTCGCCGATAACACTGAAGCTATCTTT CASSRLADNTEAIF TRBJ1-1 NA TRBV6-5 NA
NA CASSSSDKSGANVLTF TRBJ2-6 few TRBV12-3/TRBV12-4 NA
TGTGCCAGCAGCGGCGACAGGGTATTAGCCGGGGAGCTGTTTTTT CASSGDRVLAGELFF TRBJ2-2 many TRBV13 TRBD1
TGTGCCAGTAGTAAGGGAGCCAACAATGAGCAGTTCTTC CASSKGANNEQFF TRBJ2-1 many TRBV19 NA
TGCGCCAGCAGCTTGGACAGCCGCAACACCATATATTTT CASSLDSRNTIYF TRBJ1-3 NA TRBV5-1 NA
TGTGCCAGCAGTTCGACCTTGCCCCTGGGGGAGACCCAGTACTTC CASSSTLPLGETQYF TRBJ2-5 few TRBV5-4 NA
TGTGCCAGCAGCTTAGGTAGCGGGGGGACGACAGATACGCAGTATTTT CASSLGSGGTTDTQYF TRBJ2-3 many TRBV7-9 TRBD2
TGTGCCATCAGTGAGTCGGGCCCTCCGGGGAATGAGCAGTTCTTC CAISESGPPGNEQFF TRBJ2-1 many TRBV10-3 NA
TGTGCCAGCAGTATGGGACAGGGCAGAAATCAGCCCCAGCATTTT CASSMGQGRNQPQHF TRBJ1-5 many TRBV28 TRBD1
TGCAGTGCTAGAGATCCTTCTAGCGGGACAGATACGCAGTATTTT CSARDPSSGTDTQYF TRBJ2-3 many TRBV20-1 TRBD2
TGTGCCAGCAGTTTGATACAGGGGAGTGCTTTCTTT CASSLIQGSAFF TRBJ1-1 NA TRBV28 TRBD1
TGCAGTGCTAGAAAGGGAGAGACCCAGTACTTC CSARKGETQYF TRBJ2-5 many TRBV20-1 NA
TGCAGTGCTCCTTTCGGGGGAGGAAACACTGAAGCTTTCTTT CSAPFGGGNTEAFF TRBJ1-1 many TRBV20-1 NA
TGTGCCAGCGGGGGAAACCCTAGCACAGATACGCAGTATTTT CASGGNPSTDTQYF TRBJ2-3 many TRBV6-5 NA
TGTGCCAGCAGCTTAGCTCGCTCACAGGGGAGCTCCTACGAGCAGTACTTC CASSLARSQGSSYEQYF TRBJ2-7 many TRBV7-9 TRBD1
TGTGCCATCAGTGATTCTGGTCAAGATACGCAGTATTTT CAISDSGQDTQYF TRBJ2-3 many TRBV10-3 NA
TGTGCCACCAGCCTAGGGGGGTCTGGGGCCAACGTCCTGACTTTC CATSLGGSGANVLTF TRBJ2-6 many TRBV15 NA
TGCGCCAGCAGCGGTCGGAGTTACGAGCAGTACTTC CASSGRSYEQYF TRBJ2-7 many TRBV5-1 NA
TGCAGTGCTATAGACAGCCAAGAGACCCAGTACTTC CSAIDSQETQYF TRBJ2-5 many TRBV20-1 NA
TGTGCCAGCAGCTTGGGACCGATGGACTCCTACAATGAGCATTTCTTC CASSLGPMDSYNEHFF TRBJ2-1 NA TRBV5-5 NA
TGTGCCAGTAGTATGTCGGACAGAAGCACAGATACGCAGTATTTT CASSMSDRSTDTQYF TRBJ2-3 many TRBV19 NA
TGCAGTGCTAGAGACCCGGGACAGGGGGGCGAGCAGTACTTC CSARDPGQGGEQYF TRBJ2-7 many TRBV20-1 TRBD1
TGTGCCAGCAGCTTTCCTAGGGCGAGCTCCTACAATGAGCAGTTCTTC CASSFPRASSYNEQFF TRBJ2-1 many TRBV5-4 NA
TGTGCCAGCAGCCCACAGGGAGAGACCCAGTACTTC CASSPQGETQYF TRBJ2-5 many TRBV7-9 NA
TGCAGTGCTAGAGACAGGGAGGACTTGAGGTCTGAAGCTTTCTTT CSARDREDLRSEAFF TRBJ1-1 NA TRBV20-1 NA
TGCAGCGTTGAGAACATAGAGGACAATGAGCAGTTCTTC CSVENIEDNEQFF TRBJ2-1 medium-sized TRBV29-1 NA
TGTGCCAGTAGTACGCGGGGAGCGAACACTGAAGCTTTCTTT CASSTRGANTEAFF TRBJ1-1 many TRBV19 NA
TGTGCCAGCAGTCCCTTAGGGGGGAGAGGGGAAGAGACCCAGTACTTC CASSPLGGRGEETQYF TRBJ2-5 many TRBV28 NA
TGTGCCAGCAGTGACCAACTCCAAGAGACCCAGTACTTC CASSDQLQETQYF TRBJ2-5 NA TRBV6-1 NA
TGTGCCAGCAGCCCTCGACCAGGGTCCAGCGGGACCTACGAGCAGTACTTC CASSPRPGSSGTYEQYF TRBJ2-7 many TRBV11-2 TRBD2
TGTGCCAGCAGCTTAGGACGGGCGGGCCGCTCCTACAATGAGCAGTTCTTC CASSLGRAGRSYNEQFF TRBJ2-1 many TRBV11-2 NA
TGCAGCGTTTTCAACACGTATAACTATGGCTACACCTTC CSVFNTYNYGYTF TRBJ1-2 few TRBV29-1 NA
TGTGCCAGCAGTTTATCCGGGACAGCAGTCTCTGGGGCCAACGTCCTGACTTTC CASSLSGTAVSGANVLTF TRBJ2-6 many TRBV27 TRBD1
TGTGCCAGCAGTTACCTCGGTAGGGGGGAGCAGTACTTC CASSYLGRGEQYF TRBJ2-7 many TRBV6-6 NA
TGTGCCAGCAGTGAATACGGTGAAAAACTGTTTTTT CASSEYGEKLFF TRBJ1-4 many TRBV25-1 NA
TGTGCCAGCTCACCTTATGGGACAGCTCACCCCGGATACCAAGAGACCCAGTACTTC CASSPYGTAHPGYQETQYF TRBJ2-5 medium-sized TRBV18 TRBD1
TGTGCCAGCAGCTCCACCCTCGCTGGGGCCAACGTCCTGACTTTC CASSSTLAGANVLTF TRBJ2-6 many TRBV7-3 NA
TGTGCCAGCAGCTCAAGACTAGCGGGAGGGCGGCAGTACTTC CASSSRLAGGRQYF TRBJ2-7 many TRBV7-2 TRBD2
TGCAGCGTTGAAGATCTAGCGAAAGGTGGCTATGGCTACACCTTC CSVEDLAKGGYGYTF TRBJ1-2 many TRBV29-1 NA
TGCAGTGCTATGACAGCACCTAGTAATTCACCCCTCCACTTT CSAMTAPSNSPLHF TRBJ1-6 medium-sized TRBV20-1 NA
TGTGCCAGCAGCGTAGAAGGGGGTGGAGGCTACAATGAGCAGTTCTTC CASSVEGGGGYNEQFF TRBJ2-1 many TRBV9 NA
TGCAGCGGCTCCCGGGACACGGGGGGCGAGCAGTACTTC CSGSRDTGGEQYF TRBJ2-7 many TRBV29-1 NA
TGTGCCAGGAGTTACGGTCCAGAGGAAGAAAAACTGTTTTTT CARSYGPEEEKLFF TRBJ1-4 NA TRBV6-2/TRBV6-3 NA
TGTGCCAGCAGTGAGACACAGGGTTACGAGCAGTACTTC CASSETQGYEQYF TRBJ2-7 many TRBV6-1 NA
TGCGCCAGCAGCTTGGATAAGGGTAGAGCTTTCTTT CASSLDKGRAFF TRBJ1-1 medium-sized TRBV5-1 NA
TGCAGTGCTCGACTATCAACCCCCATTTTGACCCAGTACTTC CSARLSTPILTQYF TRBJ2-5 many TRBV20-1 NA
TGTGCCAGCAGCCAAGATCGGGAAGGGGGCGCAGATACGCAGTATTTT CASSQDREGGADTQYF TRBJ2-3 many TRBV4-2 TRBD1